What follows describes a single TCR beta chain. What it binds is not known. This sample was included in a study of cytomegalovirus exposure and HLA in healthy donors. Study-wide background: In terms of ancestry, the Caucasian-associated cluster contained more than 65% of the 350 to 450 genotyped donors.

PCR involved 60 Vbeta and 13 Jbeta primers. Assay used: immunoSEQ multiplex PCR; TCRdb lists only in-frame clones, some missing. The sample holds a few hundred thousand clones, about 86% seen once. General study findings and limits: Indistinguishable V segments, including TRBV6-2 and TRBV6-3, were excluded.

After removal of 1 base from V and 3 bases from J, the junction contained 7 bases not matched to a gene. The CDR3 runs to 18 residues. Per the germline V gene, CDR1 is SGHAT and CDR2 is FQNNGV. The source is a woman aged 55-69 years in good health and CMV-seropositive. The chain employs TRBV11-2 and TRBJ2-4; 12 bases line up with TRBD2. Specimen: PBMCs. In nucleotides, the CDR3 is TGTGCCAGCAGCTTAGGCTGGACTAGCGGGACGGTCAAAAACATTCAGTACTTC. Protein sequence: CASSLGWTSGTVKNIQYF. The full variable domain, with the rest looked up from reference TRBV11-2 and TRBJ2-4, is EAGVAQSPRYKIIEKRQSVAFWCNPISGHATLYWYQQILGQGPKLLIQFQNNGVVDDSQLPKDRFSAERLKGVDSTLKIQPAKLEDSAVYLCASSLGWTSGTVKNIQYFGAGTRLSVL.